These T cell receptor beta chains were read from a single sample in a study of cytomegalovirus exposure and HLA in healthy donors. Sequencing was performed with immunoSEQ multiplex PCR; in TCRdb, only in-frame clones are kept and a portion is missing. The profile shows 100,000 to 120,000 clones, around nine tenths of them singletons. The sample comprised PBMCs. These receptors came from a woman aged 25-40 years in good health and CMV-seropositive. CDR3s include the opening cysteine and the closing phenylalanine or tryptophan. D genes are given only for firm matches. Clone size is given for some rows only: seen once, a few or many times, or a class if the clone is expanded.

J: TRBJ2-2
D: -
V: TRBV5-6
size: few
DNA: TGTGCCAGCAGCTTGGGTCGGGTGGCGGCAGAGAACACCGGGGAGCTGTTTTTT
CDR3: CASSLGRVAAENTGELFF

J: TRBJ1-6
D: -
V: TRBV7-9
size: -
DNA: TGTGCCAGCAGCACGGACAGCCAAATGAGTTCACCCCTCCACTTT
CDR3: CASSTDSQMSSPLHF

J: TRBJ2-7
D: TRBD1
V: TRBV2
size: -
DNA: TGTGCCAGCAAGGAACAGGGGGCTATAGACGAGCAGTACTTC
CDR3: CASKEQGAIDEQYF

J: TRBJ2-3
D: -
V: TRBV18
size: -
DNA: TGTGCCAGCTCACCACCCACACCCGGGGATACGCAGTATTTT
CDR3: CASSPPTPGDTQYF

J: TRBJ2-1
D: TRBD1
V: TRBV5-4
size: -
DNA: TGTGCCAGCAATCAGGGACAGGGCAACTACAATGAGCAGTTCTTC
CDR3: CASNQGQGNYNEQFF

J: TRBJ1-1
D: -
V: TRBV10-3
size: -
DNA: TGTGCCACACTACAGGAATACAACACTGAAGCTTTCTTT
CDR3: CATLQEYNTEAFF

J: TRBJ1-2
D: TRBD1
V: TRBV19
size: once
DNA: TGTGCCAGTAGTCCGCCGGGACAGGGCGCCGGCTACACCTTC
CDR3: CASSPPGQGAGYTF

J: TRBJ2-5
D: -
V: TRBV2
size: once
DNA: TGTGCCAGCAGTGAGGCGGCAGGGGAGTTCGGGACCCAGTACTTC
CDR3: CASSEAAGEFGTQYF

J: TRBJ2-2
D: -
V: TRBV7-2
size: once
DNA: TGTGCCAGCAGCCGTAGCGTCGACACCGGGGAGCTGTTTTTT
CDR3: CASSRSVDTGELFF

J: TRBJ2-7
D: TRBD1
V: TRBV6-1
size: -
DNA: TGTGCCAGCAGCGACTGGACAGGGCGGTACGAGCAGTACTTC
CDR3: CASSDWTGRYEQYF

J: TRBJ2-2
D: TRBD1
V: TRBV19
size: -
DNA: TGTGCCAGTAGTCCGACAGGGTCGTCGACCGGGGAGCTGTTTTTT
CDR3: CASSPTGSSTGELFF

J: TRBJ2-5
D: TRBD1
V: TRBV28
size: -
DNA: TGTGCCAGCAGTTCCGGGACAGGGCTCCAAGAGACCCAGTACTTC
CDR3: CASSSGTGLQETQYF

J: TRBJ2-3
D: TRBD2
V: TRBV7-7
size: -
DNA: TGTGCTAGCAGCCCCGGGACTAGCGGGGGCACAGATACGCAGTATTTT
CDR3: CASSPGTSGGTDTQYF

J: TRBJ1-5
D: -
V: TRBV19
size: -
DNA: TGTGCCAGTAGAGCACCCAATCAGCCCCAGCATTTT
CDR3: CASRAPNQPQHF

J: TRBJ2-1
D: -
V: TRBV2
size: -
DNA: TGTGCCAGCAGTGAAGCTCCGGGACTTGTCGCTGAGCAGTTCTTC
CDR3: CASSEAPGLVAEQFF

J: TRBJ2-5
D: TRBD1
V: TRBV10-3
size: -
DNA: TGTGCCATCAGCCTGCGGACAGGGGAGACCCAGTACTTC
CDR3: CAISLRTGETQYF

J: TRBJ1-3
D: TRBD1
V: TRBV14
size: -
DNA: TGTGCCAGCAGCCGTCAGACAGGGGGCTCTGGAAACACCATATATTTT
CDR3: CASSRQTGGSGNTIYF

J: TRBJ2-3
D: TRBD2
V: TRBV5-4
size: -
DNA: TGTGCCAGCAGCTTGGCGCGAACGGGGGGGCAAGATACGCAGTATTTT
CDR3: CASSLARTGGQDTQYF

J: TRBJ2-7
D: TRBD2
V: TRBV7-9
size: -
DNA: TGTGCCAGCAGCTTGACAGCGGGAGGCCGTCAGGTGGGTGAGCAGTACTTC
CDR3: CASSLTAGGRQVGEQYF

J: TRBJ1-1
D: -
V: TRBV30
size: -
DNA: TGTGCCTGGAGTGTACTAGGAGGTCCCGCTTTCTTT
CDR3: CAWSVLGGPAFF

J: TRBJ2-7
D: TRBD1
V: TRBV5-1
size: -
DNA: TGCGCCAGCAGCTTGGCCCTGGGACAGGGGGGCGAGCAGTACTTC
CDR3: CASSLALGQGGEQYF

J: TRBJ1-5
D: -
V: TRBV4-1
size: few
DNA: TGCGCCAGCAGCCATCCCGGGAGGGGAGGGCCCCAGCATTTT
CDR3: CASSHPGRGGPQHF

J: TRBJ2-1
D: TRBD2
V: TRBV5-1
size: -
DNA: TGCGCCAGCAGCTCGGGTGGAATAGCGGGAGTTCTGTACAATGAGCAGTTCTTC
CDR3: CASSSGGIAGVLYNEQFF

J: TRBJ2-5
D: TRBD2
V: TRBV15
size: -
DNA: TGTGCCACCAGCAGAGATCGGCGTAGCGGGAGGGAGACCCAGTACTTC
CDR3: CATSRDRRSGRETQYF

J: TRBJ1-6
D: -
V: TRBV27
size: -
DNA: TGTGCCAGCAGTTATGGAGCTTATCCCTCCAATTCACCCCTCCACTTT
CDR3: CASSYGAYPSNSPLHF

J: TRBJ2-1
D: -
V: TRBV5-1
size: -
DNA: TGCGCCAGCAGCTTGGAAGCGGCGGGGGCCGGACGATTTTACAATGAGCAGTTCTTC
CDR3: CASSLEAAGAGRFYNEQFF